This TCR beta chain was recorded in a study of shared clonotypes between healthy human individuals. For the study at large: Donors were a couple of women and a few men aged 18 to 49. Study findings and constraints: Only blood samples were collected, and tissue repertoires likely differ.

Concerning this clone itself: No antigen is known for it.

Unsorted samples drew genomic DNA from tens of millions of PBMCs. Assay used: immunoSEQ multiplex PCR; TCRdb lists only in-frame clones, some missing. The top ten clones hold roughly 16% of a sample with about 87,000 clones, more than 45% of them seen once. The sequenced sample was PBMCs. This TCR derives from a woman in her thirties or forties in good health. Some clones in this sample may be carry-over from other donors' samples.

This CDR3 reads CAWSGQVSNQPQHF. The CDR3 nucleotides are TGTGCCTGGAGTGGTCAGGTTAGCAATCAGCCCCAGCATTTT. V and J are TRBV30 and TRBJ1-5; no reliable D call. The V end was cut by 1 base, the J end by 0 bases, with 7 bases between. Germline CDR1 and CDR2: GTSNPN and SVGIG (reference sequence). The CDR3 spans 14 residues.